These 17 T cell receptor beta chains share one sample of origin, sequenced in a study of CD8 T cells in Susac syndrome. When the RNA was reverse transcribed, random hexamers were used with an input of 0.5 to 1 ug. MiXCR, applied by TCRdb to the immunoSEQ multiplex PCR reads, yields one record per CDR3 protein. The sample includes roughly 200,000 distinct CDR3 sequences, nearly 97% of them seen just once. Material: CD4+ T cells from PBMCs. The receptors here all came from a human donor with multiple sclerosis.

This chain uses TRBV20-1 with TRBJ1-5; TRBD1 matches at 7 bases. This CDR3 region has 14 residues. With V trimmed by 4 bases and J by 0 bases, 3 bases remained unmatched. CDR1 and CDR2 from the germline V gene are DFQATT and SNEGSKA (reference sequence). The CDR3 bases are TGCAGTGCTACGACAGGGTATAGCAATCAGCCCCAGCATTTT. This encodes CSATTGYSNQPQHF.

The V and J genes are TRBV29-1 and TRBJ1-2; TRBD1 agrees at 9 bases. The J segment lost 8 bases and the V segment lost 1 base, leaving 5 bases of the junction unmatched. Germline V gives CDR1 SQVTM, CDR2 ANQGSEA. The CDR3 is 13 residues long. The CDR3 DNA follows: TGCAGCGTTGAAGTGGGACAGGGCCTCGGCTACACCTTC. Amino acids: CSVEVGQGLGYTF.

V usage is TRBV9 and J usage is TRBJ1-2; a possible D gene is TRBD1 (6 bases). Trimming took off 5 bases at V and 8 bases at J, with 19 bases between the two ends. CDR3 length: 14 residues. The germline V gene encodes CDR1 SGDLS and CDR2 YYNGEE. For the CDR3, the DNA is TGTGCCAGCAGTTCGGACAGTCGGCGTCGGGGCTACACCTTC. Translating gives CASSSDSRRRGYTF.

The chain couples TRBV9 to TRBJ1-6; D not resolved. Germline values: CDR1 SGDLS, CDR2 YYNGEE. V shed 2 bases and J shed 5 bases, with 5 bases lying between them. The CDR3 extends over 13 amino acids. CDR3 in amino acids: CASSVMDNSPLHF. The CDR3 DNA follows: TGTGCCAGCAGCGTTATGGATAATTCACCCCTCCACTTT.

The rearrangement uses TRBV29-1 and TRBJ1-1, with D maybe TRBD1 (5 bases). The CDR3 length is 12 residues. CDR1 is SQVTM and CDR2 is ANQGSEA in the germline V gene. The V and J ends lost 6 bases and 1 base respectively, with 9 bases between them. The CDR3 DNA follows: TGCAGCGTAGGACACACGAACACTGAAGCTTTCTTT. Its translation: CSVGHTNTEAFF.

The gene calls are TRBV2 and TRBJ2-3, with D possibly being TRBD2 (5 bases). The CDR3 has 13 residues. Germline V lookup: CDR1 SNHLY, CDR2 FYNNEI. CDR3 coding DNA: TGTGCGACGAAATGGCTAGCCGCAGATACGCAGTATTTT. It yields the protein CATKWLAADTQYF.

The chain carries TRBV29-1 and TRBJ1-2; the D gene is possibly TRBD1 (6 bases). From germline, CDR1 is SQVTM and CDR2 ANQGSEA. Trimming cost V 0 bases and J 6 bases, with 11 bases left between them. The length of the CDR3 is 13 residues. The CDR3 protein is CSVEDSQGNGYTF. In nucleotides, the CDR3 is TGCAGCGTTGAAGATAGTCAGGGGAATGGCTACACCTTC.

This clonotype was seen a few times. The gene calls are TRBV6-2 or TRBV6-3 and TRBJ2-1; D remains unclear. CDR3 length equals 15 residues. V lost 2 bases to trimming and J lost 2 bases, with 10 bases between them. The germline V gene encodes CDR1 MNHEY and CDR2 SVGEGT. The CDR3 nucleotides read TGTGCCAGCAGTTACAGGCCTAACCCCTACAATGAGCAGTTCTTC. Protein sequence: CASSYRPNPYNEQFF.

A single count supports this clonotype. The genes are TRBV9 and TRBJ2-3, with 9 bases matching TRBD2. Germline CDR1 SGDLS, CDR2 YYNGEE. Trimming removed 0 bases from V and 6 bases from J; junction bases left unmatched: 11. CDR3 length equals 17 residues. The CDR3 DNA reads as TGTGCCAGCAGCGTAGCCGGGGGAGCGGGGGGCCCGGATACGCAGTATTTT. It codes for CASSVAGGAGGPDTQYF.

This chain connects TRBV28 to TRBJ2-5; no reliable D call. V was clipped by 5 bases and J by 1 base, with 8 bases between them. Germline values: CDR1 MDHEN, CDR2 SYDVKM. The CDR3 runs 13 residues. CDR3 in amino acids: CASSPSSQETQYF. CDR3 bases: TGTGCCAGCAGTCCGTCTTCCCAAGAGACCCAGTACTTC.

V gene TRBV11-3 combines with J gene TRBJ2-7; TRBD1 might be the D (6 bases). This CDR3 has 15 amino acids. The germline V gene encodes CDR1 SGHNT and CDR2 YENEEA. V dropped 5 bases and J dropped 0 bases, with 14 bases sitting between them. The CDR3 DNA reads TGTGCCAGCAGCCCCCCAGGGACAAACTCCTACGAGCAGTACTTC. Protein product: CASSPPGTNSYEQYF.

DNA for the CDR3: TGTGCCAGCAGTTCTACAGGGACCCGGGCGTACGGCTACACCTTC. This encodes CASSSTGTRAYGYTF. V and J are TRBV28 and TRBJ1-2, with a weak D call TRBD1 (6 bases). V was cut by 4 bases and J by 8 bases, with 20 bases left in between. Germline V gene data show CDR1 as MDHEN and CDR2 as SYDVKM. This CDR3 spans 15 amino acids.

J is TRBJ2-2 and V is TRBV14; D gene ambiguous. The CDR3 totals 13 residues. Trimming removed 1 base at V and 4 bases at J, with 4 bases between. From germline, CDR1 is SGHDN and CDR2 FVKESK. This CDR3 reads CASSQVSTGELFF. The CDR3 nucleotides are TGTGCCAGCAGCCAAGTGAGCACCGGGGAGCTGTTTTTT.

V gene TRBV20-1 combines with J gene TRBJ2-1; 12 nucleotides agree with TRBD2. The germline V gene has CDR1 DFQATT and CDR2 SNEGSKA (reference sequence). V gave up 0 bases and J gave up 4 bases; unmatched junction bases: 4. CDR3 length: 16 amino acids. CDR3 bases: TGCAGTGCTAGAGACCGTACTAGCGGGGGGTACAATGAGCAGTTCTTC. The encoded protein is CSARDRTSGGYNEQFF.

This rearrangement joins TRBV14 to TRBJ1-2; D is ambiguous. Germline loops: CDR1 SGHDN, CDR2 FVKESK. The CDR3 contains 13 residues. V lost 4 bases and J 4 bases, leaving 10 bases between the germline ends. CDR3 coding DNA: TGTGCCAGCAGCCCTGAGGAAACCTATGGCTACACCTTC. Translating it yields CASSPEETYGYTF.

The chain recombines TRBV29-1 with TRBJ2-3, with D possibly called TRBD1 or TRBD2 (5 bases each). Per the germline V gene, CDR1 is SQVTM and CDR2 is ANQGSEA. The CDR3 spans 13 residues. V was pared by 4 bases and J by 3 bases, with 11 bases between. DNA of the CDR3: TGCAGCGTTGTGAGGGGTCGGACAGATACGCAGTATTTT. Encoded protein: CSVVRGRTDTQYF.

In DNA, the CDR3 is TGCAGCGCAAGATGGGGAGATACGCAGTATTTT. Its translation: CSARWGDTQYF. The chain employs TRBV29-1 and TRBJ2-3; no clear D gene. Trimming pared 7 bases from V and 5 bases from J, leaving 10 bases between. The CDR3 runs 11 residues. From germline, CDR1 is SQVTM and CDR2 ANQGSEA.